This T cell receptor (beta chain) was sequenced in a study of identical twins. General study results and limits: Within monozygotic twins, out-of-frame TCR alpha sharing was underestimated by the models. Cord blood beta clonotypes that were abundant carried fewer insertions, and memory repertoires showed no such trend.

Regarding this clonotype: Its antigen is not identified.

V trimming: 6 bases; J trimming: 7 bases; junction bases outside the gene matches: 5. The CDR3 totals 12 residues. Germline V CDR1 and CDR2: ENHRY, SYGVKD. A universal primer site was added by template switching, and unique molecular identifiers were carried by the cDNA. TCRdb called the 5' RACE reads again in MiXCR, with one record for every CDR3 protein. The sample contains under 900,000 distinct CDR3 sequences, 9% to 15% of which appear only once. The same data also went into a second study, on yellow fever vaccine responses in identical twins.

This TCR derives from a woman aged 18 to 35 in good health. This sequence joins TRBV10-3 and TRBJ1-1; 7 bases fit TRBD1. Sequencing was done on a sample of PBMCs. The DNA for the CDR3 is TGTGCCATCAGAAGGGGGCAGGGTGAAGCTTTCTTT. Amino acids: CAIRRGQGEAFF.